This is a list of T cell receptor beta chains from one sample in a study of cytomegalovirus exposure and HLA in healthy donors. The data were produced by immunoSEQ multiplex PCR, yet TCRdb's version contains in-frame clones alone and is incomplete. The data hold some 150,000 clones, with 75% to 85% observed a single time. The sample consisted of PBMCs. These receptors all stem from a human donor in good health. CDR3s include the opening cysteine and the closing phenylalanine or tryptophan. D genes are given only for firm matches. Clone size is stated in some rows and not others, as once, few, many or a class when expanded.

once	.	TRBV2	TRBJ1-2	CASSAGGSANYGYTF	TGTGCCAGCAGTGCCGGGGGGAGCGCTAACTATGGCTACACCTTC
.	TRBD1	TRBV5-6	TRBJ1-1	CASSSLGTGGNRGTEAFF	TGTGCCAGCAGCTCCCTCGGGACAGGGGGCAATAGGGGCACTGAAGCTTTCTTT
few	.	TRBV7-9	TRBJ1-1	CASSLFTENTEAFF	TGTGCCAGCAGCCTCTTCACTGAGAACACTGAAGCTTTCTTT
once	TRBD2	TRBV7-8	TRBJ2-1	CASSQTSGGASYNEQFF	TGTGCCAGCAGCCAGACTAGCGGGGGGGCCTCCTACAATGAGCAGTTCTTC
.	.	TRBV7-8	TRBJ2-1	CASSLTWSSYNEQFF	TGTGCCAGCAGCTTAACCTGGAGCTCCTACAATGAGCAGTTCTTC
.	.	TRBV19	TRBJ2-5	CASQQGGQETQYF	TGTGCCAGCCAACAGGGTGGCCAAGAGACCCAGTACTTC
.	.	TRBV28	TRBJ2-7	CASSYRTYEQYF	TGTGCCAGCAGTTACAGGACCTACGAGCAGTACTTC
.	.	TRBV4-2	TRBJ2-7	CASSHGPQNEQYF	TGTGCCAGCAGTCATGGCCCCCAAAACGAGCAGTACTTC
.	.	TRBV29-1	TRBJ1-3	CSALEGTIYF	TGCAGCGCCCTTGAGGGCACCATATATTTT
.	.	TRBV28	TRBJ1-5	CASRRQPVSNQPQHF	TGTGCCAGCAGAAGACAGCCTGTGAGCAATCAGCCCCAGCATTTT
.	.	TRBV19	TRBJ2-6	CASTFKLRSGANVLTF	TGTGCCAGTACCTTCAAACTCCGCTCTGGGGCCAACGTCCTGACTTTC
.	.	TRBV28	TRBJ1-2	CASRAGVGGYTF	TGTGCCAGCAGGGCAGGGGTGGGTGGCTACACCTTC
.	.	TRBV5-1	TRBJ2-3	CASSLAVVDTQYF	TGCGCCAGCAGCTTGGCCGTCGTAGATACGCAGTATTTT
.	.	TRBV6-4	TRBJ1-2	CARFFLYGYTF	TGTGCCAGGTTTTTCCTCTATGGCTACACCTTC
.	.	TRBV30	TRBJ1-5	CAWSVSGYQPQHF	TGTGCCTGGAGTGTATCAGGGTACCAGCCCCAGCATTTT
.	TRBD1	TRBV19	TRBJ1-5	CASSTPPGTGAPSNQPQHF	TGTGCCAGTAGTACTCCTCCCGGGACAGGGGCCCCTTCTAATCAGCCCCAGCATTTT
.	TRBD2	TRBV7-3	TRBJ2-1	CASSLSIAGGGYNEQFF	TGTGCCAGCAGCTTAAGTATAGCGGGAGGGGGCTACAATGAGCAGTTCTTC
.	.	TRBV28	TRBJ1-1	CASSPSSPEAFF	TGTGCCAGCAGCCCCTCCTCCCCGGAAGCTTTCTTT
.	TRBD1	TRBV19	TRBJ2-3	CASSGGQGDTQYF	TGTGCCAGTAGTGGCGGACAGGGGGATACGCAGTATTTT
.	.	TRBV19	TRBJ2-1	CASNHGGSSATSYNEQFF	TGTGCCAGTAATCACGGAGGGAGTAGCGCGACCTCCTACAATGAGCAGTTCTTC
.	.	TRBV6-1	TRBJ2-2	CASRQGAPGELFF	TGTGCCAGCAGACAAGGGGCCCCCGGGGAGCTGTTTTTT
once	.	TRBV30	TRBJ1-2	CAWRLGGNYGYTF	TGTGCCTGGAGGTTGGGGGGAAACTATGGCTACACCTTC
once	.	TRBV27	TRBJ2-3	CASSFRVSTDTQYF	TGTGCCAGCAGTTTCCGGGTTAGCACAGATACGCAGTATTTT
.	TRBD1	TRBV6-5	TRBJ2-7	CASSGDRGHEQYF	TGTGCCAGCAGTGGTGACAGGGGCCACGAGCAGTACTTC